This T cell receptor beta chain is drawn from a study of T-cell reconstitution after alpha-beta-depleted transplantation in children. This clonotype showed up just a few times. Its antigen remains unidentified. Preparation of the TCRbeta library involved a method that used unique molecular identifiers. TCRdb fed the PCR reads into MiXCR, producing one record per CDR3 protein. The table shows hundreds of thousands of distinct CDR3 sequences, with roughly 15% occurring only once. Study-level results: TCRbeta diversity was high at day 60 in some patients (a result of surviving recipient T cells and thymic progenitors). The origin of alpha-beta T cells about two months after transplant was reportedly several hundred expanded graft clones. T-cell counts and diversity at one year following transplant were attributed mainly to newly produced T cells.

The receptor comes from a male patient between 2 and 15 years old who had a stem cell transplant for acute lymphoblastic leukemia, so the T cells may come from the graft donor. The sample in question was PBMCs, mostly from graft donor cells, obtained 360 days after TCRalphabeta/CD19-depleted stem cell transplant.

CDR3 region: CASRGTTSGLAKNIQYF. The CDR3 region has the DNA TGTGCCAGCAGAGGCACCACTAGCGGTCTAGCCAAAAACATTCAGTACTTC. This chain connects TRBV6-2 or TRBV6-3 to TRBJ2-4; 8 positions agree with TRBD2. Trimming at V came to 6 bases and at J to 0 bases, leaving 10 bases not matched to a gene. Germline V gene lookup returns CDR1 MNHEY and CDR2 SVGEGT. This CDR3 comprises 17 residues.